The rows below give T cell receptor beta chains drawn from one sample of a study of T cells in localized non-small cell lung cancer. TCRdb keeps only in-frame clones here, not all; method: immunoSEQ multiplex PCR. The sample shows over a thousand clones, around a fifth of them seen only once. This specimen was normal lung tissue next to the tumor, taken before any cancer treatment. These receptors came from a female donor at least 60 years old with stage I lung adenocarcinoma. The CDR3 runs from the conserved cysteine through the conserved F or W. A D gene is named only where the DNA matches it firmly. Rows give clone size only sometimes, using once, few, many, or a class for an expanded clone.

>.|few|TRBV19|TRBJ2-6
CASSVSQGRGANVLTF
TGTGCCAGTAGTGTTTCTCAGGGGCGAGGGGCCAACGTCCTGACTTTC
>.|few|TRBV11-3|TRBJ1-4
CASSPSGGKDEKLFF
TGTGCCAGCAGCCCAAGTGGGGGGAAGGATGAAAAACTGTTTTTT
>.|.|TRBV11-3|TRBJ1-3
CASSPLLLDSGNTIYF
TGTGCCAGCAGCCCGCTCTTGCTGGACTCTGGAAACACCATATATTTT
>TRBD1|few|TRBV6-8|TRBJ1-5
CAISVDRDQPQHF
TGTGCCATCAGTGTGGACAGGGATCAGCCCCAGCATTTT
>TRBD2|few|TRBV6-8|TRBJ2-1
CASSAGTSGPSSYNEQFF
TGTGCCAGCAGCGCCGGGACTAGCGGGCCGAGCTCCTACAATGAGCAGTTCTTC
>TRBD1|medium-sized|TRBV11-3|TRBJ1-1
CASSLRDRGWGTEAFF
TGTGCCAGCAGCTTACGGGACAGGGGGTGGGGCACTGAAGCTTTCTTT
>.|once|TRBV19|TRBJ2-3
CASSFSTSTVSGTQYF
TGTGCCAGTAGTTTCTCGACTAGTACGGTTAGTGGTACGCAGTATTTT
>.|.|TRBV5-1|TRBJ1-6
CASSLDRVMSPLHF
TGCGCCAGCAGCTTGGATCGGGTAATGTCACCCCTCCACTTT
>TRBD1|large|TRBV18|TRBJ1-1
CASSLGQGGNTEAFF
TGTGCCAGCTCACTTGGACAGGGAGGAAACACTGAAGCTTTCTTT
>.|.|TRBV28|TRBJ1-1
CASSSGRRSPEAFF
TGTGCCAGCAGTTCCGGAAGAAGGTCCCCTGAAGCTTTCTTT
>.|few|TRBV6-8|TRBJ2-1
CASSYSPLSSYNEQFF
TGTGCCAGCAGTTACTCCCCCCTGAGCTCCTACAATGAGCAGTTCTTC
>.|.|TRBV9|TRBJ1-1
CASSQTQKNTEAFF
TGTGCCAGCAGCCAGACCCAAAAGAACACTGAAGCTTTCTTT
>.|medium-sized|TRBV11-3|TRBJ1-6
CASSLGGSSDSPLHF
TGTGCCAGCAGCTTAGGTGGGTCGTCGGATTCACCCCTCCACTTT
>TRBD1|few|TRBV11-3|TRBJ1-5
CASSQTQGQTNQPQHF
TGTGCCAGCAGCCAAACTCAGGGACAGACCAATCAGCCCCAGCATTTT
>.|large|TRBV9|TRBJ1-1
CASTGDRGSTEAFF
TGTGCCAGCACAGGGGACCGGGGAAGCACTGAAGCTTTCTTT